This TCR beta chain originates from a study of blood T cell repertoires in COVID-19. The CDR3 extends over 15 amino acids. V gave up 2 bases and J gave up 4 bases; unmatched junction bases: 2. The V gene's germline CDR1 is LNHDA and CDR2 SQIVND (reference sequence). Libraries were prepared by immunoSEQ multiplex PCR; TCRdb keeps only in-frame clonotypes and omits some of them. The profile shows some 95,000 clones, around nine tenths of them singletons. This clone has only one observation. At the DNA level, this CDR3 is encoded by other sequences in the same sample as well. The material sequenced was peripheral blood. The rearrangement joins TRBV19 to TRBJ1-5; TRBD1 aligns across 10 bases. The sequence was collected from a man aged 65-85 years with acute or convalescent COVID-19. The CDR3 nucleotides are TGTGCCAGTAGTATAATGGGACAGGGGAATCAGCCCCAGCATTTT. As protein: CASSIMGQGNQPQHF.